This T cell receptor beta chain emerged from a study of blood T cell repertoires in COVID-19. Across the study: Samples came from the United States, Italy and Spain, spanning acute and convalescent COVID-19.

CDR3 length equals 15 residues. Germline lookup yields CDR1 SGDLS and CDR2 YYNGEE. Losses at the gene ends were 6 bases for V and 4 bases for J; bases not matched to a gene: 11. TCRdb keeps only in-frame clones here, not all; method: immunoSEQ multiplex PCR. Here the sample spans tens of thousands of clones, approximately 80% being singletons. This clone was seen more than once but under ten times. The source is a man aged 55 to 70 with acute or convalescent COVID-19. The chain is built from TRBV9 and TRBJ2-7, with TRBD1 matching 9 bases. Sequenced material: peripheral blood. The CDR3 DNA follows: TGTGCCAGCAACAGGGAGGGACAGGGACTTTACGAGCAGTACTTC. It codes for CASNREGQGLYEQYF.